The 28 T cell receptor beta chains in this list originate from one sample, sequenced in a study of blood T cell repertoires in COVID-19. Using immunoSEQ multiplex PCR, the repertoire was profiled, and TCRdb retains in-frame clones only, with some absent. Altogether roughly 140,000 clones are present, around four fifths being singletons, with the ten largest covering 3% to 4.5%. Sequencing used peripheral blood. These TCRs come from a woman at least 80 years old with acute or convalescent COVID-19.

The J gene is TRBJ1-1, the V gene TRBV10-2, with unresolved D. This CDR3 has 13 amino acids. V lost 0 bases and J 4 bases, leaving 6 bases between the germline ends. The germline gives CDR1 WSHSY, CDR2 SAAADI. This CDR3 reads CASSESTGTEAFF. CDR3 nucleotides: TGCGCCAGCAGTGAGTCGACGGGCACTGAAGCTTTCTTT.

The V and J genes are TRBV6-5 and TRBJ1-3; maybe TRBD1 (6 bases). Trimming removed 0 bases at V and 8 bases at J, with 17 bases between. There are 16 residues in the CDR3. The germline V gene encodes CDR1 MNHEY and CDR2 SVGAGI. CDR3 sequence: CASSYSGNRASHTIYF. CDR3 DNA sequence: TGTGCCAGCAGTTACTCGGGGAACAGGGCATCTCACACCATATATTTT.

V and J are TRBV20-1 and TRBJ2-1; 7 bases align to TRBD2. Germline assignment: CDR1 DFQATT and CDR2 SNEGSKA (reference sequence). This CDR3 comprises 11 residues. The trim removed 6 bases at V and 9 bases at J, leaving 5 bases unmatched. The CDR3, as DNA: TGCAGTGCCGGACTAGTTCCTGAGCAGTTCTTC. It yields the protein CSAGLVPEQFF.

The genes are TRBV11-3 and TRBJ2-1; maybe TRBD1 (6 bases). V was trimmed by 1 base and J by 0 bases, leaving 16 bases between them. Germline CDR1 is SGHNT and CDR2 is YENEEA. The CDR3 is 18 residues long. This chain's CDR3 is CASSLGSARDISYNEQFF. The CDR3 DNA follows: TGTGCCAGCAGCTTAGGATCGGCCAGGGACATCTCCTACAATGAGCAGTTCTTC.

This clone was counted once. The genes are TRBV7-2 and TRBJ2-3; 7 bases are shared with TRBD1. The germline V gene encodes CDR1 SGHTA and CDR2 FQGNSA. The CDR3 is 17 residues long. The trim removed 5 bases at V and 2 bases at J, leaving 13 bases unmatched. The CDR3 DNA follows: TGTGCCAGCAGCCCCAGGGGCAGGGGGTTCCCCACAGATACGCAGTATTTT. Its translation: CASSPRGRGFPTDTQYF.

The CDR3 DNA sequence: TGTGCCAGCTCACCACTAGCGGGGGCCCTAAGCTCCTACAATGAGCAGTTCTTC. Protein product: CASSPLAGALSSYNEQFF. The chain uses TRBV18 and TRBJ2-1; 9 bases line up with TRBD2. The germline V gene encodes CDR1 KGHSH and CDR2 LQKENI. CDR3 length: 18 residues. The V gene end was trimmed by 1 base and the J gene end by 0 bases; junction bases not matched to a gene: 7.

This chain connects TRBV21-1 to TRBJ1-5. TRBV21-1 is a documented pseudogene. The CDR3 loop spans 15 amino acids. CDR3 nucleotide sequence: TGTGCCAGCAGCAGCGACGCGGGAAGGGATCAGCCCCAGCATTTT. Encoded protein: CASSSDAGRDQPQHF.

The gene calls are TRBV6-5 and TRBJ2-2; 8 nucleotides agree with TRBD1. This CDR3 is 15 amino acids long. CDR1 and CDR2 from the germline V gene are MNHEY and SVGAGI. With 8 bases clipped from V and 2 bases from J, the junction kept 7 bases outside the gene matches. For the CDR3, the DNA is TGTGCCAGCGGCCCAGGGGGCGGAAACACCGGGGAGCTGTTTTTT. This encodes CASGPGGGNTGELFF.

The gene calls are TRBV5-1 and TRBJ1-1; D not resolved. The CDR3 runs 15 residues. V lost 3 bases to trimming and J lost 3 bases, with 15 bases between them. Germline lookup yields CDR1 SGHRS and CDR2 YFSETQ. In DNA, the CDR3 is TGCGCCAGCAGCTGGACCCGAGGCGGGGACACTGAAGCTTTCTTT. This codes for CASSWTRGGDTEAFF. The complete variable domain, with remaining parts taken from reference TRBV5-1 and TRBJ1-1, reads KAGVTQTPRYLIKTRGQQVTLSCSPISGHRSVSWYQQTPGQGLQFLFEYFSETQRNKGNFPGRFSGRQFSNSRSEMNVSTLELGDSALYLCASSWTRGGDTEAFFGQGTRLTVV.

The chain carries TRBV6-5 and TRBJ1-1, with D perhaps matching TRBD1 (6 bases). V lost 1 base and J 3 bases, leaving 12 bases between the germline ends. CDR3 length equals 15 residues. Germline V gene data show CDR1 as MNHEY and CDR2 as SVGAGI. The CDR3 reads CASSYYMTGDTEAFF. CDR3 nucleotides: TGTGCCAGCAGTTACTATATGACAGGAGACACTGAAGCTTTCTTT.

The chain links TRBV5-4 to TRBJ2-1; 12 bases are shared with TRBD2. This CDR3 is 17 amino acids long. The germline gives CDR1 SGHNT, CDR2 YYREEE (reference sequence). V was pared by 4 bases and J by 7 bases, with 12 bases of the junction left unmatched. CDR3 sequence: CASSTLTSGRLGNEQFF. CDR3 coding DNA: TGTGCCAGCAGCACTCTTACTAGCGGGAGGCTTGGGAATGAGCAGTTCTTC.

The table lists this clone with a count of one. This chain links TRBV28 with TRBJ2-5, with TRBD1 as a possible D gene (5 bases). The assigned J gene may be wrong: the sequence end matches TRBJ2-7 better. The germline V gene encodes CDR1 MDHEN and CDR2 SYDVKM. The CDR3 contains 12 residues. Written as DNA, the CDR3 is TGTGCCAGCGGAAGTAGGGGCTACGAGCAGTACTTC. This sequence encodes CASGSRGYEQYF.

A single count supports this clone. V and J are TRBV11-2 and TRBJ2-1; 8 nucleotides align to TRBD2. Germline CDR1 SGHAT, CDR2 FQNNGV. Trimming removed 4 bases from V and 0 bases from J; junction bases left unmatched: 11. This CDR3 contains 18 residues. CDR3 sequence: CASSSTGGSGSSYNEQFF. Written as DNA, the CDR3 is TGTGCCAGCAGCTCTACCGGTGGAAGCGGGAGCTCCTACAATGAGCAGTTCTTC. The entire variable domain, with the rest obtained from reference TRBV11-2 and TRBJ2-1, is as follows: EAGVAQSPRYKIIEKRQSVAFWCNPISGHATLYWYQQILGQGPKLLIQFQNNGVVDDSQLPKDRFSAERLKGVDSTLKIQPAKLEDSAVYLCASSSTGGSGSSYNEQFFGPGTRLTVL.

The rearrangement joins TRBV7-9 to TRBJ1-1; D is perhaps TRBD1 (6 bases). The germline V gene has CDR1 SEHNR and CDR2 FQNEAQ (reference sequence). Deletions cut 10 bases from V and 3 bases from J, with 18 bases between. The CDR3 is 14 residues long. For the CDR3, the DNA is TGTGCCACCCAGGGGCAAACGAGGGACACTGAAGCTTTCTTT. It specifies CATQGQTRDTEAFF.

The V call is TRBV2, the J call TRBJ1-2; D is unclear. The CDR3 extends over 13 amino acids. The V end was cut by 2 bases, the J end by 7 bases, with 11 bases between. Germline CDR1 SNHLY, CDR2 FYNNEI. The CDR3 reads CASSETGALGYTF. CDR3 DNA sequence: TGTGCCAGCAGTGAAACGGGAGCGCTTGGCTACACCTTC.

With regard to this clone: The DNA is left out, because the CDR3 cannot be placed on it with certainty; the CDR3 is given as TCRdb lists it. This rearrangement joins TRBV28 to TRBJ1-2. A total of 15 residues make up the CDR3, ends included. From germline, CDR1 is MDHEN and CDR2 SYDVKM. Here the CDR3 reads CASSTSVVVGYGYTF.

The rearrangement uses TRBV24-1 and TRBJ1-2; TRBD1 matches 7 bases. The germline gives CDR1 KGHDR, CDR2 SFDVKD. With 6 bases clipped from V and 4 bases from J, the junction kept 1 base outside the gene matches. The CDR3 consists of 12 residues. CDR3 residues: CATSSGGYGYTF. In DNA form, the CDR3 reads TGTGCCACCAGTTCAGGGGGCTATGGCTACACCTTC.

This clone occurred a few times. V usage is TRBV9 and J usage is TRBJ2-5; 7 bases align to TRBD2. The germline gives CDR1 SGDLS, CDR2 YYNGEE. The CDR3 consists of 13 residues. Trimming cost V 4 bases and J 5 bases; bases outside gene matches: 5. Here the CDR3 reads CASSLAAVETQYF. The CDR3 DNA is TGTGCCAGCAGCCTAGCGGCGGTGGAGACCCAGTACTTC. Supplemented by reference TRBV9 and TRBJ2-5, the full variable domain reads DSGVTQTPKHLITATGQRVTLRCSPRSGDLSVYWYQQSLDQGLQFLIQYYNGEERAKGNILERFSAQQFPDLHSELNLSSLELGDSALYFCASSLAAVETQYFGPGTRLLVL.

In regard to this clone: Other DNA sequences in the same sample also yield this CDR3. The CDR3 DNA is TGTGCCAGCAGTTACTCTCCGGGACAGGGCTACGAGCAGTACTTC. It yields the protein CASSYSPGQGYEQYF. This sequence joins TRBV6-5 and TRBJ2-7; 9 positions agree with TRBD1. Trimming cost V 0 bases and J 3 bases; bases outside gene matches: 3. The CDR3 contains 15 residues. Per the germline V gene, CDR1 is MNHEY and CDR2 is SVGAGI.

This clone came up once. The rearrangement uses TRBV5-6 and TRBJ1-5; D remains ambiguous. The CDR3 length is 14 residues. CDR1 is SGHDT, CDR2 YYEEEE, per germline. V lost 0 bases, J lost 7 bases, and 11 bases lay in between. CDR3 bases: TGTGCCAGCAGCTTGGATCCCGGAGGGCAGCCCCAGCATTTT. Amino acid sequence: CASSLDPGGQPQHF.

V is TRBV9 and J is TRBJ2-1, with TRBD1 as a possible D gene (6 bases). The CDR3 runs to 12 residues. Germline loops: CDR1 SGDLS, CDR2 YYNGEE. V shed 3 bases and J shed 10 bases, with 11 bases lying between them. The CDR3, as DNA: TGTGCCAGCAGCGCTTACAGGGAAGAGCAGTTCTTC. Translating it yields CASSAYREEQFF. The full variable domain, with the rest looked up from reference TRBV9 and TRBJ2-1, is DSGVTQTPKHLITATGQRVTLRCSPRSGDLSVYWYQQSLDQGLQFLIQYYNGEERAKGNILERFSAQQFPDLHSELNLSSLELGDSALYFCASSAYREEQFFGPGTRLTVL.

This clone has only one observation. One end of the junction fails to match germline, which may point to a read error. The chain joins TRBV5-8 to TRBJ1-1, with a possible D match to TRBD1 (6 bases). There are 14 residues in the CDR3. From germline, CDR1 is SGHTS and CDR2 YDEGEE. CDR3 sequence reads: CATSRFRGNTEAFF. CDR3 nucleotide sequence: TGTGCCACCAGCAGATTCAGGGGGAACACTGAAGCTTTCTTT. The complete variable domain, with remaining parts taken from reference TRBV5-8 and TRBJ1-1, reads EAGVTQSPTHLIKTRGQQATLRCSPISGHTSVYWYQQALGLGLQFLLWYDEGEERNRGNFPPRFSGRQFPNYSSELNVNALELEDSALYLCATSRFRGNTEAFFGQGTRLTVV.

This sequence joins TRBV3-1 (or the pseudogene TRBV3-2) and TRBJ2-2; 8 bases are shared with TRBD1. The CDR3 is 14 amino acids. The J segment lost 5 bases and the V segment lost 6 bases, leaving 5 bases of the junction unmatched. Germline CDR1 is LGHDT and CDR2 is YNNKEL (reference sequence). The DNA for the CDR3 is TGTGCCAGCAGTCAACAGGGGGATACCGGGGAGCTGTTTTTT. This encodes CASSQQGDTGELFF.

In this sample, this clone turned up a few times. V gene TRBV7-2 combines with J gene TRBJ1-3, with 7 bases aligning to TRBD1. The V gene end was trimmed by 6 bases and the J gene end by 4 bases; junction bases not matched to a gene: 3. The length of the CDR3 is 13 residues. The V gene's germline CDR1 is SGHTA and CDR2 FQGNSA. DNA for the CDR3: TGTGCCAGCAGTGGGACAGAAGGAAACACCATATATTTT. This translates into CASSGTEGNTIYF. The variable domain in full, with the rest retrieved from reference TRBV7-2 and TRBJ1-3, is GAGVSQSPSNKVTEKGKDVELRCDPISGHTALYWYRQSLGQGLEFLIYFQGNSAPDKSGLPSDRFSAERTGGSVSTLTIQRTQQEDSAVYLCASSGTEGNTIYFGEGSWLTVV.

The V gene is TRBV3-1 (or the pseudogene TRBV3-2), the J gene TRBJ2-1; 12 bases match TRBD2. The CDR3 runs 20 residues. V gave up 3 bases and J gave up 6 bases; unmatched junction bases: 18. Looked up from germline, CDR1 is LGHDT and CDR2 is YNNKEL (reference sequence). The CDR3 loop reads CASSQARSSGGASPCNEQFF. CDR3 sequence (DNA): TGTGCCAGCAGCCAGGCAAGGTCTAGCGGGGGGGCCAGTCCCTGCAATGAGCAGTTCTTC.

The chain combines TRBV7-9 with TRBJ2-6; a possible D gene is TRBD2 (5 bases). The CDR3 consists of 15 residues. Per germline, CDR1 SEHNR and CDR2 FQNEAQ (reference sequence). V lost 1 base to trimming and J lost 2 bases, with 6 bases between them. For the CDR3, the DNA is TGTGCCAGCAGCTTAGTGAGGGCTGGGGCCAACGTCCTGACTTTC. It yields the protein CASSLVRAGANVLTF.

With respect to this clone: Germline is not matched at one junction end, which may reflect a read error. The chain joins TRBV7-8 to TRBJ2-7, with 8 bases aligning to TRBD1. Germline assignment: CDR1 SGHVS and CDR2 FQNEAQ. The CDR3 is made up of 14 amino acids. The CDR3 DNA reads TGTGCCAGCAGCCCGCGAGGGGGCACCGGGACAGGCCACTTC. It translates to CASSPRGGTGTGHF.

There are a few counts of this clone. V usage is TRBV13 and J usage is TRBJ1-5; D remains ambiguous. Germline assignment: CDR1 PRHDT and CDR2 FYEKMQ (reference sequence). The CDR3 consists of 13 residues. V was clipped by 0 bases and J by 5 bases, with 5 bases between them. The CDR3 reads CASSLGRDQPQHF. The CDR3 DNA reads TGTGCCAGCAGCTTAGGGAGGGATCAGCCCCAGCATTTT.